This TCR beta chain was identified during a study of molecular identifiers for immune sequencing clone quantification listed by TCRdb under 2018. Study-level background: For a replicate experiment, RNA from roughly 20,000 or 100,000 naive CD8 T cells was divided into five aliquots, of which four were sequenced. CD8 T cells were used in a methods study to benchmark molecular-identifier clustering-based TCR repertoire sequencing (MIDCIRS) and TCR RNA copy counting. Here is what the overall study found, with its caveats: About three recovered TCR RNA copies per cell were obtained by modeling, versus about 10 by digital PCR, implying a capture efficiency of approximately 27%. Identical TCR molecules sharing a barcode could cause highly expanded clone sizes to be underestimated. In CMV-specific effector cells, clones with more than 20 RNA copies contained over 99% of molecules, whereas in naive cells such clones contained under 1% of molecules. Spiked-in Jurkat TCR RNA equal to a single cell's worth was reported to be detectable even within 1,100,000 naive CD8 T cells. When barcode sub-clustering was not used, chimeric consensus sequences inflated TCR diversity, with chimeras reaching as high as 47%. The naive libraries included spiked-in Jurkat TCR RNA (about nine copies' worth), and this RNA is not part of the donor repertoire.

Many counts were recorded for this clonotype. It lacks a known antigen. The record has no base qualities; no much larger clone is one base away. Libraries of naive CD8 T cells were generated from about 20,000 to 1,000,000 sorted cells, with 10%, 30% or 50% of the purified RNA used. On a BD FACSAria II, naive CD8 T cells were FACS-sorted as CD8+CD4-CCR7+CD45RA+ and collected into RLT Plus buffer. To test detection sensitivity, Jurkat RNA equal to about nine TCR copies was added to samples of roughly 18,000-1,100,000 naive CD8 T cells. CD8 T cells were enriched using RosetteSep CD8+ T Cell Enrichment Cocktail and Ficoll-Paque, and the enriched cells then underwent ACK red cell lysis. V was cut back by 5 bases and J by 8 bases, leaving a gap of 8 bases between them. Sequences MNHEY (CDR1) and SMNVEV (CDR2) are obtained from the germline V gene (reference sequence). Including cysteine and phenylalanine, the CDR3 has 11 amino acids. The only DNA kept is the CDR3, 33 bases in frame from the first base.

The receptor library was made with PCR. Sequencing was carried out with a NextSeq 500. Bulk TCR libraries were prepared as previously described, using TCR primers listed in Table S5. Total RNA was purified with the Qiagen AllPrep DNA/RNA kit. Before analysis, reads from multiple sequencing runs of the same library were pooled. The paper's data handling went like this. Only reads with exact TCR constant sequence were kept, trimmed to 150 nt, and grouped by their 12-nt molecular barcodes. Reads within each barcode group were sub-clustered using a 15% Levenshtein threshold, and quality-weighted consensus sequences were constructed for each RNA molecule. Non-functional sequences were excluded, and lower-count sequences lying one edit away from another sequence were also excluded. Based on a fit of two negative binomial distributions, barcode sub-clusters having less than 20% of the maximum read count were discarded. In-frame beta chains were kept once TCRdb had trimmed the public reads at Q25 with fastp and called clones with MiXCR. Entries that share a CDR3 protein sequence are merged under the most common genes and DNA. TCRdb's processing, not the study's, gives the V and J calls here. This sample gives hundreds of thousands of distinct CDR3 sequences in total; around 25% of them show up just once. The ten largest clones represent about 0.84% of the sample.

The material sequenced was naive CD8+ T cells from blood, with Jurkat cell RNA spiked in. This sample's cell subset or site label indicates: FACS-sorted CD8+CD4-CCR7+CD45RA+ naive T cells. The TCR comes from a human donor in good health. Some libraries in this study had Jurkat cell RNA spiked in. The chain is assembled from TRBV27 and TRBJ2-3, with no reliable assignment of the D segment. The nucleotides are TGTGCCAGCAGTAATTTGGTTACGCAGTATTTT. This sequence encodes CASSNLVTQYF.